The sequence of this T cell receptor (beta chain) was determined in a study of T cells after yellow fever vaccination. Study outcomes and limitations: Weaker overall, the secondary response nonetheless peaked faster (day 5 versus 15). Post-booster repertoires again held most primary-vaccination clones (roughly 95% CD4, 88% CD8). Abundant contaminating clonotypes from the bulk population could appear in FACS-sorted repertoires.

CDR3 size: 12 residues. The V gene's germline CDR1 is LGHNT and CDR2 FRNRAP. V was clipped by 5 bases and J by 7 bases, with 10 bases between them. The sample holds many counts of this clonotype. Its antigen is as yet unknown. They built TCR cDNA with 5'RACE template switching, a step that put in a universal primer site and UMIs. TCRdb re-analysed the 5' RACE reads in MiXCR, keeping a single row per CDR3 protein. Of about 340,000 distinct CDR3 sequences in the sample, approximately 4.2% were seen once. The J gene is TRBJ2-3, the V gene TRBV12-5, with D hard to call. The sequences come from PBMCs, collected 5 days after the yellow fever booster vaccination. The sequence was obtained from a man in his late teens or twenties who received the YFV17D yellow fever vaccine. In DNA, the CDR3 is TGTGCTAGTGGTCCACCGTCGAATACGCAGTATTTT. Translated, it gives CASGPPSNTQYF.